This T cell receptor (beta chain) was sequenced in a study of blood T cell repertoires in COVID-19. The protocol was immunoSEQ multiplex PCR, while the TCRdb copy is restricted to in-frame clones and leaves out a portion. The sample carries roughly 140,000 clones, about 79% recorded once. The specimen sequenced was peripheral blood. This sequence originates from a woman aged 45-65 years in a cohort sampled during active or convalescent COVID-19.

The CDR3 is CSVEGAGGIAFF. The CDR3 bases are TGCAGCGTTGAAGGCGCTGGAGGGATTGCTTTCTTT. The J gene is TRBJ1-1, the V gene TRBV29-1; no clear D gene. The length of the CDR3 is 12 residues. Germline loops: CDR1 SQVTM, CDR2 ANQGSEA. The germline V and J ends were trimmed by 1 base and 11 bases, with 14 bases remaining between them.